This record covers a single T cell receptor beta chain. Its antigen is unknown. The junction shows a germline mismatch at one end, possibly a read error. The record originates from a study of CD8+CD57+ T cells in acquired aplastic anemia. Study-level information: CD4+ and CD8+ cells, once sorted, gave DNA averaging approximately 3 ug.

Per germline, CDR1 SGHTA and CDR2 FQGTGA. CDR3 length: 13 amino acids. Findings and caveats of the study: CD8+ Simpson's diversity did not differ significantly between patients and controls.

Both TCR beta VDJ combination and CDR3 sequence profiling were carried out. Genomic DNA was the template for this profiling. One entry per CDR3 protein, called by TCRdb with MiXCR from the reads. The sample shows approximately 270,000 distinct CDR3 sequences, around 60% of them seen only once. The receptor was derived from a human donor with severe aplastic anemia or a healthy control (not recorded which). What was sequenced was sorted CD4+, CD8+, or CD8+CD57+ T cells (not recorded which) from PBMCs. V gene TRBV7-3 combines with J gene TRBJ1-5; the D gene is possibly TRBD1 (5 bases). DNA for the CDR3: TGTACCAGCATGAGTAGGGGCGGGCAGCCCCAGCATTTT. As protein: CTSMSRGGQPQHF.